Below, 5 T cell receptor beta chains from the same sample are listed, as sequenced in a study of blood T cells in healthy people across ages. A sample-barcoded 5' primer and a J-beta primer mix were used in a second PCR of roughly 7 to 11 cycles. MiXCR was run by TCRdb on the 5' RACE reads, yielding one entry per CDR3 protein. The table shows 1.5 million to 1.9 million distinct CDR3 sequences, with about 45% occurring only once. Sequenced: blood. These receptors were taken from a young woman in good health.

As regards this clonotype: This clone may be a read error of a much larger clone one base away. V is TRBV3-1 and J is TRBJ2-7, with 9 bases matching TRBD2. The CDR3 sequence is 15 residues long. Germline values: CDR1 LGHDT, CDR2 YNNKEL (reference sequence). The CDR3 DNA reads TGTGCCAGCAGTCAGGCGGAAGCGGGGGGTTACGAGCGGTACTTC. Translating gives CASSQAEAGGYERYF.

J is TRBJ2-5 and V is TRBV27, with a tentative D call TRBD2 (5 bases). The CDR3 runs 13 residues. Germline lookup yields CDR1 MNHEY and CDR2 SMNVEV (reference sequence). Trimming removed 0 bases from V and 11 bases from J, with 13 bases in between. Here the CDR3 DNA reads TGTGCCAGCAGTTTATCGATACGAGCGGAGCAGTACTTC. Protein product: CASSLSIRAEQYF.

J is TRBJ1-1 and V is TRBV29-1, with D perhaps matching TRBD1 (5 bases). Per germline, CDR1 SQVTM and CDR2 ANQGSEA. Trimming pared 4 bases from V and 4 bases from J, leaving 13 bases between. The CDR3 consists of 13 residues. CDR3 loop: CSVVWGVGTEAFF. The CDR3 DNA is TGCAGCGTTGTATGGGGGGTTGGCACTGAAGCTTTCTTT.

The table lists this clonotype with a few counts. The chain recombines TRBV29-1 with TRBJ2-3; 10 bases match TRBD1. Looked up from germline, CDR1 is SQVTM and CDR2 is ANQGSEA. CDR3 size: 16 residues. V was pared by 3 bases and J by 1 base, with 7 bases of the junction left unmatched. This CDR3 reads CSVEGDRGKGTDTQYF. CDR3 sequence (DNA): TGCAGCGTTGAGGGGGACAGGGGTAAAGGCACAGATACGCAGTATTTT.

The rearrangement links TRBV5-1 to TRBJ2-1; 10 bases align to TRBD2. The J call may be wrong; the DNA end is better matched by TRBJ2-7. Germline V gene data show CDR1 as SGHRS and CDR2 as YFSETQ. This CDR3 region has 16 residues. Written as DNA, the CDR3 is TGCGCCAGCAGCCTCTTAGCGGGGGGTGAATACAATGAGCAGTACTTC. It encodes CASSLLAGGEYNEQYF.